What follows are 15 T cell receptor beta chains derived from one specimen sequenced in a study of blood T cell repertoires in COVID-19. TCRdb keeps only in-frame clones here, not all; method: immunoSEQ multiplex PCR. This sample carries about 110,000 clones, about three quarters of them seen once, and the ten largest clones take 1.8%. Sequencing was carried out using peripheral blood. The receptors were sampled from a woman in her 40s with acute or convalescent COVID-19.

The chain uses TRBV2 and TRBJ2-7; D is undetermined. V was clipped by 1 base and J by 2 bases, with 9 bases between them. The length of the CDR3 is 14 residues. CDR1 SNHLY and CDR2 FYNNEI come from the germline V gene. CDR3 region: CASSEDRFPYEQYF. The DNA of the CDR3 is TGTGCCAGCAGTGAAGACAGATTCCCCTACGAGCAGTACTTC.

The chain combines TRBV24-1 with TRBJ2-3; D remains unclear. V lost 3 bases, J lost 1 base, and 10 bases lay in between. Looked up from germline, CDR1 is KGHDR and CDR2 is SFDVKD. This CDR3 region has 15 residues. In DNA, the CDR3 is TGTGCCACCAGTGATCGAAGTACAGGCACAGATACGCAGTATTTT. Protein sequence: CATSDRSTGTDTQYF.

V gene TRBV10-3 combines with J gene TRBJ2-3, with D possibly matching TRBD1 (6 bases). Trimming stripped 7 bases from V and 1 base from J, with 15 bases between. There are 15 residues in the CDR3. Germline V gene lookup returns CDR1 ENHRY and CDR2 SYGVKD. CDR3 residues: CAITQGGEGTDTQYF. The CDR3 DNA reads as TGTGCCATCACCCAAGGGGGTGAAGGCACAGATACGCAGTATTTT.

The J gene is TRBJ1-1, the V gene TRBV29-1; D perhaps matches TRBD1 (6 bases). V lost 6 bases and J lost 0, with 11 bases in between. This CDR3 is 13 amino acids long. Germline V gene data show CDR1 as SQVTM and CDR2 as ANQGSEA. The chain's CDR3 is CSVQQGMNTEAFF. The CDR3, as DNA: TGCAGCGTACAACAGGGAATGAACACTGAAGCTTTCTTT.

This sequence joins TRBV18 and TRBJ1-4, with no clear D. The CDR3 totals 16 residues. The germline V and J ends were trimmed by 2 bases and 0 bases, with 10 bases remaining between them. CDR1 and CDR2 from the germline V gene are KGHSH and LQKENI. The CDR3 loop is CASSPKSGATNEKLFF. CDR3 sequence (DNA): TGTGCCAGCTCACCAAAGTCCGGTGCAACTAATGAAAAACTGTTTTTT.

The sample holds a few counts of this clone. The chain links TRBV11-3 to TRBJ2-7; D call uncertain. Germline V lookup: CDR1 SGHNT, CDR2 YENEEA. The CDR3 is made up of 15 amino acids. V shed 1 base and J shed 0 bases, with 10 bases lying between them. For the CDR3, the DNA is TGTGCCAGCAGCTTAGGAGGTGAAAGCTCCTACGAGCAGTACTTC. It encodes CASSLGGESSYEQYF.

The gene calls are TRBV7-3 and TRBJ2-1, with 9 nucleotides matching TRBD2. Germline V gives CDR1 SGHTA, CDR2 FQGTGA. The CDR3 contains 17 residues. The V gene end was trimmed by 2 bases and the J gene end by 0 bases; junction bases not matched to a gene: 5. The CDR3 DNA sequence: TGTGCCAGCAGCTTACTGGGTAGCGGGAGCTCCTACAATGAGCAGTTCTTC. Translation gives CASSLLGSGSSYNEQFF.

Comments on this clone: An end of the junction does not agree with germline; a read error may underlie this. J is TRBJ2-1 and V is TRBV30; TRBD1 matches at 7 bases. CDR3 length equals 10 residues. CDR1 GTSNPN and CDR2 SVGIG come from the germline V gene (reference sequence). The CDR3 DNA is TGTGCCTGGAGTCGACAGGGAATAATCTTC. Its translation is CAWSRQGIIF.

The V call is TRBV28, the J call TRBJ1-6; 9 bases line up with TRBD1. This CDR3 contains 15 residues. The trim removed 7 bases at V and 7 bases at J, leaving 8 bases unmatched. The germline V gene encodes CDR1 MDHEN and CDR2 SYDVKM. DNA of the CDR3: TGTGCCAGCAACGAAGGGACAGGGACGAATTCACCCCTCCACTTT. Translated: CASNEGTGTNSPLHF.

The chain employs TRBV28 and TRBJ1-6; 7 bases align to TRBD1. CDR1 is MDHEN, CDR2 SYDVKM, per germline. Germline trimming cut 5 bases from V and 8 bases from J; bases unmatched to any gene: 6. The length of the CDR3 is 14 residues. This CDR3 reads CASSRQGTDSPLHF. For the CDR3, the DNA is TGTGCCAGCAGTCGACAGGGTACAGATTCACCCCTCCACTTT.

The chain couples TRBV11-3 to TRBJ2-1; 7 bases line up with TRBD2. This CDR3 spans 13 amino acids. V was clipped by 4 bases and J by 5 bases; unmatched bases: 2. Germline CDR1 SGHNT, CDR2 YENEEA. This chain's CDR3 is CASSSGGDNEQFF. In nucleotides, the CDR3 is TGTGCCAGCAGCTCGGGGGGAGACAATGAGCAGTTCTTC.

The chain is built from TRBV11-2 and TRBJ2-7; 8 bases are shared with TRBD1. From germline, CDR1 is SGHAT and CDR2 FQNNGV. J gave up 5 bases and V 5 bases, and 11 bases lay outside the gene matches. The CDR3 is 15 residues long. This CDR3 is CASSPGSGQVNEQYF. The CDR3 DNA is TGTGCCAGCAGCCCAGGATCGGGACAGGTCAACGAGCAGTACTTC.

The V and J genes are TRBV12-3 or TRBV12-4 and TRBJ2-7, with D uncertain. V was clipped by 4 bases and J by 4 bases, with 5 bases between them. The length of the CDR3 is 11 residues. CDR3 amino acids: CASSSTYEQYF. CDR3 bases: TGTGCCAGCAGTTCCACTTACGAGCAGTACTTC.

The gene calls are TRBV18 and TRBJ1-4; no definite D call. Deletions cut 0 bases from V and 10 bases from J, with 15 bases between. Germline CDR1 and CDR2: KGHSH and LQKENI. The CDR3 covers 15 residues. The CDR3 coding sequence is TGTGCCAGCTCACCACCGACAACACCCCGCACAAAACTGTTTTTT. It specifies CASSPPTTPRTKLFF.

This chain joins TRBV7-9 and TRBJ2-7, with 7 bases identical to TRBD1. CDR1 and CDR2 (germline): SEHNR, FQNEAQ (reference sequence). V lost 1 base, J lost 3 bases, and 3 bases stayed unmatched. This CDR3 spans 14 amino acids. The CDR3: CASSLDDRVYEQYF. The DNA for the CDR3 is TGTGCCAGCAGCTTAGATGACAGGGTCTACGAGCAGTACTTC.